This TCR beta chain was identified during a study of post-analysis software for immune sequencing data (dated by TCRdb to between 2014 and 2017). Background on the whole study: Recorded disease courses included relapsing-remitting, secondary progressive and progressive-relapsing multiple sclerosis, with some patients lacking subtype annotation. The patient repertoires were set against about 10 previously published healthy control repertoires from donors whose ages ranged from 6 to 25 years. A subset of samples was prepared in parallel using single-end sample barcoding, then pooled and co-amplified after Illumina adapter ligation. Broader findings and caveats from the paper: The multiple sclerosis patient group was slightly younger than the control group. Four to six TRBV segments, including TRBV5-6, TRBV5-1 and TRBV20-1, were significantly more frequent in patients than controls. Multiple sclerosis patients had significantly lower normalized Chao1 diversity than controls, a result that suggests substantial peripheral T-cell clonal expansion. When samples were clustered directly using the F measure, samples prepared in the same batch co-clustered strongly, which prompted a batch-effect correction.

TCR beta repertoires were profiled from peripheral blood of 10 to 15 young patients with multiple sclerosis to demonstrate the VDJtools post-analysis software. Multiple sclerosis patients were children and adolescents aged roughly 6 to 16 years. CDR1 and CDR2 are read off the germline V gene (reference sequence) as DFQATT and SNEGSKA. Trimming takes 2 bases off V and 1 base off J; junction bases not matched to a gene: 3. Its CDR3 holds 14 amino acids, cysteine through phenylalanine. The entry retains the CDR3 DNA only, 42 bases that are in frame from base 1. The library was produced with PCR. These reads were obtained on an Illumina HiSeq 2500. To reduce PCR and sequencing biases, unique molecular identifiers were incorporated into the TCR beta cDNA libraries. Every 1 to 10 million input T cells yielded about 500,000 cDNA molecules, meaning each molecule approximated one T cell. Patient libraries were prepared and sequenced with the same protocol used for the earlier healthy control dataset. Within a given batch, samples were prepared together, multiplexed and sequenced on the same HiSeq lane. As for the original processing: MIGEC was used to process the raw barcoded reads, and molecular identifier groups with only a single read were discarded before consensus assembly and CDR3 extraction. Clonotype tables were post-analysed with VDJtools, normalizing diversity by down-sampling all datasets to the smallest sample size. Repertoire overlap clustering matched CDR3 amino acid but not nucleotide sequences to correct batch-related cross-sample contamination. TCRdb cleaned the public reads at Q25 with fastp, built clones with MiXCR and kept in-frame beta chains. Records with the same CDR3 protein are collapsed into one entry carrying the most frequent genes and DNA. These V and J calls originate from TCRdb's pipeline instead of the authors' own analysis. For this sample the table gives 650,000 to 850,000 distinct CDR3 sequences, of which about 45% were detected only once. Roughly 5.2% of the sample rests with the top ten.

In the case of this clonotype: The antigen it binds to is not known. The record has no base qualities; no much larger clone is one base away.

What was sequenced was blood. The sequence derives from a girl between 5 and 17 years old with multiple sclerosis. In this chain, TRBV20-1 is recombined with TRBJ2-5, with 8 bases aligning to TRBD1. The nucleotide sequence is TGCAGTGCTAGACCTACAGGGGGCCAAGAGACCCAGTACTTC. Translated, it gives CSARPTGGQETQYF.